These 20 T cell receptor beta chains share one sample of origin, sequenced in a study of T cell changes during pregnancy in multiple sclerosis. The data were produced by immunoSEQ multiplex PCR, yet TCRdb's version contains in-frame clones alone and is incomplete. The data contain 40,000 to 55,000 clones, roughly nine tenths of them singletons. This specimen consisted of CD4+ T cells from peripheral blood mononuclear cells, obtained in the first trimester of pregnancy. These receptors came from a female donor with multiple sclerosis, enrolled in a pregnancy study.

This chain joins TRBV5-5 and TRBJ1-2; unclear D gene. V lost 2 bases to trimming and J lost 3 bases, with 11 bases between them. Germline V CDR1 and CDR2: SGHKS, YYEKEE (reference sequence). CDR3 length equals 14 residues. CDR3 sequence: CASSFQAGDYGYTF. The CDR3 DNA reads as TGTGCCAGCAGCTTCCAGGCCGGGGACTATGGCTACACCTTC.

The chain joins TRBV19 to TRBJ2-3, with no clear D. The CDR3 spans 15 residues. CDR1 LNHDA and CDR2 SQIVND come from the germline V gene (reference sequence). The V gene lost 3 bases and the J gene lost 2 bases, with 12 bases spanning the gap. This chain's CDR3 is CASSIQLLVTDTQYF. The CDR3 DNA sequence: TGTGCCAGTAGTATTCAACTCCTAGTCACAGATACGCAGTATTTT.

J is TRBJ1-1 and V is TRBV18; possible D gene TRBD1, 6 bases. There are 17 residues in the CDR3. The V and J ends lost 1 base and 4 bases respectively, with 19 bases between them. Germline values: CDR1 KGHSH, CDR2 LQKENI. DNA for the CDR3: TGTGCCAGCTCACCACTAGAAATACAGGGCGCCGGCACTGAAGCTTTCTTT. This translates into CASSPLEIQGAGTEAFF.

The rearrangement uses TRBV19 and TRBJ1-5; 9 bases map to TRBD1. V lost 5 bases, J lost 2 bases, and 7 bases stayed unmatched. This CDR3 is built from 16 residues. Germline CDR1 and CDR2: LNHDA and SQIVND (reference sequence). The CDR3 here is CASSPGQGRGNQPQHF. Written as DNA, the CDR3 is TGTGCCAGTAGTCCGGGACAGGGTCGGGGCAATCAGCCCCAGCATTTT.

This clone has just one count. This rearrangement joins TRBV7-8 to TRBJ2-3, with 15 bases lining up with TRBD2. Germline V gene data show CDR1 as SGHVS and CDR2 as FQNEAQ. The CDR3 spans 20 residues. V lost 1 base to trimming and J lost 7 bases; unmatched junction nucleotides: 15. The CDR3 coding sequence is TGTGCCAGCAGCTTAGTAGCAGTCGGGACTAGCGGGAGGCTCGGAAATACGCAGTATTTT. It yields the protein CASSLVAVGTSGRLGNTQYF.

V gene TRBV5-1 combines with J gene TRBJ2-7; tentative D call: TRBD1 (6 bases). V was shortened by 4 bases and J by 2 bases, with 10 bases between the two germline ends. CDR3 size: 13 residues. Germline V gene data show CDR1 as SGHRS and CDR2 as YFSETQ. This chain's CDR3 is CASSRGQAYEQYF. DNA of the CDR3: TGCGCCAGCAGCAGGGGACAAGCCTACGAGCAGTACTTC. Drawing the rest from reference TRBV5-1 and TRBJ2-7, the complete variable domain is KAGVTQTPRYLIKTRGQQVTLSCSPISGHRSVSWYQQTPGQGLQFLFEYFSETQRNKGNFPGRFSGRQFSNSRSEMNVSTLELGDSALYLCASSRGQAYEQYFGPGTRLTVT.

V is TRBV6-1 and J is TRBJ2-1; the match to TRBD2 covers 8 bases. The V segment lost 4 bases and the J segment 3 bases; nucleotides outside the gene matches: 11. The CDR3 sequence is 17 residues long. Germline V gene data show CDR1 as MNHNS and CDR2 as SASEGT. CDR3 nucleotides: TGTGCCAGCAGTGTCGGAAGCGGGGGTTCCCTCTACAATGAGCAGTTCTTC. Translated, it gives CASSVGSGGSLYNEQFF.

The chain has TRBV5-1 and TRBJ1-3; D is unclear. The germline V and J ends were trimmed by 5 bases and 7 bases, with 13 bases remaining between them. This CDR3 is built from 13 residues. Germline V gene lookup returns CDR1 SGHRS and CDR2 YFSETQ. In DNA, the CDR3 is TGCGCCAGCAGTTCATGGGAGGGCAACACCATATATTTT. This encodes CASSSWEGNTIYF.

The gene calls are TRBV27 and TRBJ2-3; 10 positions match TRBD2. This CDR3 is built from 15 residues. From germline, CDR1 is MNHEY and CDR2 SMNVEV (reference sequence). V shed 7 bases and J 4 bases; nucleotides not matched to a gene: 8. DNA for the CDR3: TGTGCCAGCAAGCTTCTAGCGGGAGTCCCAGATACGCAGTATTTT. This encodes CASKLLAGVPDTQYF.

This clone was detected a few times. The chain combines TRBV7-2 with TRBJ1-2, with a possible D match to TRBD1 (5 bases). Germline V gives CDR1 SGHTA, CDR2 FQGNSA. CDR3 length equals 13 residues. Trimming cost V 5 bases and J 8 bases, with 15 bases left between them. As DNA, the CDR3 is TGTGCCAGCAGCGCGGGGACGGCCGGGGGCTACACCTTC. Encoded protein: CASSAGTAGGYTF.

This clone was found a few times. This rearrangement joins TRBV2 to TRBJ2-2; D is unclear. CDR1 and CDR2 (germline): SNHLY, FYNNEI. The V gene lost 5 bases and the J gene lost 1 base, with 2 bases spanning the gap. This CDR3 comprises 12 residues. CDR3 bases: TGTGCCAGCAGTCGGAACACCGGGGAGCTGTTTTTT. It yields the protein CASSRNTGELFF.

V gene TRBV27 combines with J gene TRBJ2-7; maybe TRBD1 (5 bases). Looked up from germline, CDR1 is MNHEY and CDR2 is SMNVEV (reference sequence). V lost 3 bases to trimming and J lost 0 bases, with 9 bases between them. The CDR3 is 14 amino acids. The CDR3 is CASSFRAISYEQYF. DNA for the CDR3: TGTGCCAGCAGTTTCAGGGCTATCTCCTACGAGCAGTACTTC.

This clone was picked up a small number of times. The gene calls are TRBV6-1 and TRBJ1-1, with 9 positions matching TRBD1. Germline CDR1 MNHNS, CDR2 SASEGT. The CDR3 runs 13 residues. The V and J ends lost 8 bases and 5 bases, in that order; junction bases with no gene match: 6. The CDR3 sequence: CASRDRAITEAFF. CDR3 nucleotides: TGTGCCAGCCGGGACAGGGCGATAACTGAAGCTTTCTTT.

The J gene is TRBJ1-1, the V gene TRBV5-4, with TRBD1 identical over 7 bases. Germline CDR1 and CDR2: SGHNT and YYREEE (reference sequence). Losses at the gene ends were 4 bases for V and 1 base for J; bases not matched to a gene: 7. This CDR3 has 15 residues. CDR3: CASSPGQAPNTEAFF. CDR3 bases: TGTGCCAGCAGCCCAGGACAGGCCCCGAACACTGAAGCTTTCTTT.

The J gene is TRBJ2-7, the V gene TRBV5-4; unclear D gene. CDR3 length equals 13 residues. Germline-derived CDR1 and CDR2 are SGHNT and YYREEE (reference sequence). The V and J ends lost 4 bases and 1 base respectively, with 9 bases between them. CDR3 sequence reads: CASSRVRSYEQYF. In nucleotides, the CDR3 is TGTGCCAGCAGCCGGGTGCGGTCCTACGAGCAGTACTTC.

The V and J genes are TRBV5-5 and TRBJ2-7; TRBD2 aligns across 7 bases. Germline lookup yields CDR1 SGHKS and CDR2 YYEKEE (reference sequence). V lost 0 bases to trimming and J lost 2 bases; unmatched junction nucleotides: 5. The CDR3 is made up of 15 amino acids. The CDR3 loop reads CASSLELAAAYEQYF. CDR3 DNA: TGTGCCAGCAGCTTGGAGCTAGCGGCTGCCTACGAGCAGTACTTC.

This clone has more than one count but fewer than ten. This sequence joins TRBV5-1 and TRBJ2-6, with D perhaps TRBD2 (7 bases). This CDR3 contains 17 residues. The germline V and J ends were trimmed by 2 bases and 0 bases, with 12 bases remaining between them. The germline gives CDR1 SGHRS, CDR2 YFSETQ. DNA for the CDR3: TGCGCCAGCAGCTTAGGGGGGACTACCTCTGGGGCCAACGTCCTGACTTTC. Amino acids: CASSLGGTTSGANVLTF.

This chain joins TRBV10-3 and TRBJ1-1; D not certain. The CDR3 runs 13 residues. CDR1 and CDR2 (germline): ENHRY, SYGVKD. Trimming pared 9 bases from V and 0 bases from J, leaving 11 bases between. The CDR3 region has the DNA TGTGCCATGGCGGGCACGCTGAACACTGAAGCTTTCTTT. It codes for CAMAGTLNTEAFF.

The chain joins TRBV28 to TRBJ1-1; TRBD1 aligns across 8 bases. Germline CDR1 MDHEN, CDR2 SYDVKM. CDR3 length: 16 residues. V was pared by 5 bases and J by 2 bases, with 10 bases of the junction left unmatched. CDR3: CASSGTGTGGNTEAFF. CDR3 DNA: TGTGCCAGCAGTGGAACCGGGACAGGAGGTAACACTGAAGCTTTCTTT.

The rearrangement links TRBV27 to TRBJ2-3; a weak D match, TRBD2 (7 bases). Germline CDR1 is MNHEY and CDR2 is SMNVEV (reference sequence). The CDR3 length is 15 residues. Trimming removed 3 bases from V and 3 bases from J, with 13 bases in between. CDR3 sequence: CASSLGGAMTDTQYF. The CDR3 coding sequence is TGTGCCAGCAGTTTGGGGGGGGCTATGACAGATACGCAGTATTTT.